The T cell receptor (beta chain) described here comes from a study of monozygotic twins with cystic fibrosis. The table came from immunoSEQ multiplex PCR; TCRdb's copy has only in-frame clones and leaves some out. The data contain around 29,000 clones, around 81% of them singletons. The V gene's germline CDR1 is SGHTS and CDR2 YDEGEE. This CDR3 has 13 amino acids. Trimming removed 1 base from V and 5 bases from J, with 9 bases in between. The receptor was derived from a girl aged 2 to 9 with cystic fibrosis. This chain connects TRBV5-8 to TRBJ2-5; no clear D. Sequenced sample: blood. CDR3 residues: CASSLLNGETQYF. CDR3 DNA: TGTGCCAGCAGCTTGTTAAACGGGGAGACCCAGTACTTC.